What follows are 32 T cell receptor beta chains derived from one specimen sequenced in a study of response to subunit inactivated influenza vaccine. TCRdb analysed the RT-PCR reads with MiXCR anew, one entry per CDR3 protein. Found here are about 830,000 distinct CDR3 sequences, around 18% of them singletons; the top ten hold roughly 10%. The material was PBMCs from blood, obtained 4 to 6 days after vaccination. The receptors were sampled from a man aged 45 to 65 who received an inactivated influenza vaccine.

This clonotype has only a few counts. The CDR3 reads CASDGRGGGTYNEQFF. The CDR3 DNA sequence: TGTGCCAGCGACGGTCGGGGCGGGGGGACCTACAATGAGCAGTTCTTC. V and J are TRBV6-2 or TRBV6-3 and TRBJ2-1, with 8 bases matching TRBD2. Germline CDR1 and CDR2: MNHEY and SVGEGT. CDR3 length: 16 amino acids. Germline trimming cut 8 bases from V and 2 bases from J; bases unmatched to any gene: 11.

The chain is built from TRBV25-1 and TRBJ2-7; 9 nucleotides align to TRBD1. The CDR3 totals 15 residues. Trimming cost V 1 base and J 9 bases; bases outside gene matches: 10. The germline V gene has CDR1 MGHDK and CDR2 SYGVNS. The CDR3 DNA is TGTGCCAGCAGTGAATGGGGGGACAGGGCCGAAGGGCAGTACTTC. Amino acids: CASSEWGDRAEGQYF.

This clonotype came up many times. The genes are TRBV4-1 and TRBJ2-5; 7 bases are a match to TRBD1. This CDR3 contains 15 residues. The V gene end was trimmed by 1 base and the J gene end by 6 bases; junction bases not matched to a gene: 8. The germline gives CDR1 MGHRA, CDR2 YSYEKL. The CDR3 here is CASSQGVDRVQTQYF. CDR3 in DNA: TGCGCCAGCAGCCAAGGAGTAGACAGGGTCCAGACCCAGTACTTC.

This clonotype was seen ten or more times. This chain joins TRBV29-1 and TRBJ2-7; D is possibly TRBD1 or TRBD2 (5 bases each). V was pared by 5 bases and J by 1 base, with 15 bases between. Germline CDR1 SQVTM, CDR2 ANQGSEA. The CDR3 consists of 14 residues. The CDR3 spells CSVRSGTASYEQYF. The DNA of the CDR3 is TGCAGCGTTCGTAGTGGGACCGCGTCCTACGAGCAGTACTTC.

The V call is TRBV29-1, the J call TRBJ1-6, with D unclear. Germline-derived CDR1 and CDR2 are SQVTM and ANQGSEA. The CDR3 is 13 amino acids. The V and J ends lost 4 bases and 5 bases respectively, with 9 bases between them. The CDR3 sequence: CSVAVQNNSPLHF. The CDR3 bases are TGCAGCGTTGCGGTGCAGAATAATTCACCCCTCCACTTT.

The rearrangement links TRBV7-9 to TRBJ1-3, with TRBD1 identical over 7 bases. CDR3 length: 14 residues. Germline assignment: CDR1 SEHNR and CDR2 FQNEAQ (reference sequence). J lost 3 bases, V lost 4 bases, and 3 bases had no gene match. CDR3 residues: CASSSTGSGNTIYF. Here the CDR3 DNA reads TGTGCCAGCAGCTCGACAGGGAGTGGAAACACCATATATTTT.

The rearrangement joins TRBV7-2 to TRBJ1-5; D not resolved. V lost 3 bases to trimming and J lost 3 bases, with 9 bases between them. CDR1 is SGHTA, CDR2 FQGNSA, per germline. The CDR3 runs 14 residues. The CDR3 DNA sequence: TGTGCCAGCAGCTTTAAAGCGATCAATCAGCCCCAGCATTTT. Protein: CASSFKAINQPQHF.

This chain joins TRBV7-2 and TRBJ2-1; D remains unclear. Germline CDR1 reads SGHTA; CDR2 reads FQGNSA. V lost 1 base, J lost 5 bases, and 15 bases lay in between. This CDR3 comprises 16 residues. The CDR3 nucleotides are TGTGCCAGCAGCTTAGGGGTGAGTCCCGCCCACAATGAGCAGTTCTTC. Translation: CASSLGVSPAHNEQFF.

There are many counts of this clonotype. This sequence joins TRBV5-4 and TRBJ2-7; D unresolved. The CDR3 totals 11 residues. V was pared by 7 bases and J by 4 bases, with 9 bases between. Germline V gene sequence: CDR1 SGHNT, CDR2 YYREEE (reference sequence). CDR3 bases: TGTGCCAGCGGTCTTGGGTACGAGCAGTACTTC. This sequence encodes CASGLGYEQYF.

This sequence joins TRBV6-5 and TRBJ1-4, with 10 nucleotides matching TRBD1. Germline CDR1 and CDR2: MNHEY and SVGAGI. The CDR3 has 16 residues. The trim removed 2 bases at V and 6 bases at J, leaving 6 bases unmatched. This CDR3 reads CASSYVAGTGDEKLFF. In DNA, the CDR3 is TGTGCCAGCAGTTACGTCGCCGGGACAGGGGATGAAAAACTGTTTTTT.

This rearrangement joins TRBV3-1 to TRBJ2-7; D is ambiguous. The CDR3 is 14 amino acids. Trimming removed 1 base from V and 3 bases from J, with 10 bases in between. Per the germline V gene, CDR1 is LGHDT and CDR2 is YNNKEL (reference sequence). The CDR3 loop reads CASSQGFPSYEQYF. CDR3 DNA sequence: TGTGCCAGCAGCCAAGGTTTCCCTAGCTACGAGCAGTACTTC.

The genes are TRBV7-9 and TRBJ2-7; D is undetermined. The germline V and J ends were trimmed by 1 base and 6 bases, with 7 bases remaining between them. The length of the CDR3 is 12 residues. The V gene's germline CDR1 is SEHNR and CDR2 FQNEAQ (reference sequence). CDR3 coding DNA: TGTGCCAGCAGCTTAGTTTTCGGCGAGCAGTACTTC. This sequence encodes CASSLVFGEQYF.

In its sample, this clonotype was seen many times. V is TRBV9 and J is TRBJ2-3; 8 positions agree with TRBD2. The trim removed 0 bases at V and 3 bases at J, leaving 3 bases unmatched. The CDR3 spans 15 residues. CDR1 and CDR2 from the germline V gene are SGDLS and YYNGEE. The CDR3 region has the DNA TGTGCCAGCAGCGTAGCGGGGGGGCGTACAGATACGCAGTATTTT. Protein sequence: CASSVAGGRTDTQYF.

CDR3: CSARQGQNTQYF. CDR3 in DNA: TGCAGTGCTAGACAGGGGCAAAATACGCAGTATTTT. This rearrangement joins TRBV20-1 to TRBJ2-3, with D possibly being TRBD1 (6 bases). The CDR3 loop spans 12 amino acids. Trimming pared 2 bases from V and 7 bases from J, leaving 10 bases between. CDR1 and CDR2 (germline): DFQATT, SNEGSKA (reference sequence).

This clonotype was seen more than once but under ten times. This chain joins TRBV9 and TRBJ2-3; D remains ambiguous. V lost 3 bases and J lost 2, with 7 bases in between. The germline CDR1 and CDR2 sequences are SGDLS and YYNGEE. The CDR3 has 13 residues. The CDR3 DNA reads as TGTGCCAGCAGCGCCTCGGTCACAGATACGCAGTATTTT. Its protein product is CASSASVTDTQYF.

This clonotype was found a few times. The gene calls are TRBV9 and TRBJ2-3; 7 nucleotides match TRBD2. This CDR3 has 15 amino acids. The V gene's germline CDR1 is SGDLS and CDR2 YYNGEE. The trim removed 2 bases at V and 2 bases at J, leaving 5 bases unmatched. This chain's CDR3 is CASSVSGILTDTQYF. The CDR3 DNA sequence: TGTGCCAGCAGCGTGAGCGGGATCCTCACAGATACGCAGTATTTT.

The chain couples TRBV29-1 to TRBJ2-7; 10 nucleotides agree with TRBD2. The germline CDR1 and CDR2 sequences are SQVTM and ANQGSEA. Unmatched junction bases numbered 2, after V lost 3 bases and J lost 3 bases. CDR3 length equals 13 residues. Written as DNA, the CDR3 is TGCAGCGTTGATCCTAGCGGGAGCTACGAGCAGTACTTC. It codes for CSVDPSGSYEQYF.

There are a few counts of this clonotype. The rearrangement joins TRBV7-2 to TRBJ1-1; TRBD1 might be the D (6 bases). This CDR3 comprises 16 residues. Trimming cost V 0 bases and J 0 bases, with 11 bases left between them. Germline CDR1 reads SGHTA; CDR2 reads FQGNSA. The CDR3, as DNA: TGTGCCAGCAGCTTAGCGGTCAGGGGATTGAACACTGAAGCTTTCTTT. Translation gives CASSLAVRGLNTEAFF.

The table lists this clonotype with many counts. For the CDR3, the DNA is TGCAGCGTTGCAGACAGCGTTCCGCTGACTACCAGCTCCTACAATGAGCAGTTCTTC. Protein sequence: CSVADSVPLTTSSYNEQFF. The V and J genes are TRBV29-1 and TRBJ2-1; D may match TRBD1 or TRBD2 (5 bases each). The V gene lost 4 bases and the J gene lost 0 bases, with 25 bases spanning the gap. The CDR3 is made up of 19 amino acids. The germline CDR1 and CDR2 sequences are SQVTM and ANQGSEA.

This clonotype was detected many times. The chain recombines TRBV29-1 with TRBJ2-3; no clear D gene. V dropped 4 bases and J dropped 2 bases, with 7 bases sitting between them. CDR1 SQVTM and CDR2 ANQGSEA come from the germline V gene. The CDR3 has 12 residues. This CDR3 is CSVGTNTDTQYF. The DNA of the CDR3 is TGCAGCGTTGGGACCAACACAGATACGCAGTATTTT.

This clonotype was recorded at least ten times. The genes are TRBV6-5 and TRBJ2-1; the D gene is possibly TRBD2 (5 bases). Germline V gene lookup returns CDR1 MNHEY and CDR2 SVGAGI. The length of the CDR3 is 16 residues. The V gene lost 0 bases and the J gene lost 4 bases, with 13 bases spanning the gap. CDR3 sequence (DNA): TGTGCCAGCAGTTACTCGACTTGGGGAGATTACAATGAGCAGTTCTTC. Its translation is CASSYSTWGDYNEQFF.

The J gene is TRBJ1-1, the V gene TRBV5-1; 8 bases match TRBD1. CDR3 length: 13 amino acids. Trimming at V came to 5 bases and at J to 3 bases, leaving 3 bases not matched to a gene. Germline-derived CDR1 and CDR2 are SGHRS and YFSETQ. The chain's CDR3 is CASRMTGDTEAFF. Written as DNA, the CDR3 is TGCGCCAGCAGGATGACAGGGGACACTGAAGCTTTCTTT.

The CDR3 bases are TGTGCCAGCAGTTTCTCGGGACAGGGGGCGAACAATGAGCAGTTCTTC. As protein: CASSFSGQGANNEQFF. The gene calls are TRBV27 and TRBJ2-1; 12 nucleotides align to TRBD1. Germline CDR1 is MNHEY and CDR2 is SMNVEV (reference sequence). This CDR3 is 16 amino acids long. The ends lost 3 bases at V and 5 bases at J; junction bases unmatched: 5.

This clonotype was seen only a few times. The chain employs TRBV10-3 and TRBJ2-7; 7 positions agree with TRBD1. Germline lookup yields CDR1 ENHRY and CDR2 SYGVKD. CDR3 size: 14 residues. Trimming cost V 7 bases and J 6 bases; bases outside gene matches: 12. The CDR3 nucleotides read TGTGCCATCAAAGCGGCAGGGGGAATCCTCGAGCAGTACTTC. It codes for CAIKAAGGILEQYF.

This clonotype was found many times. The J gene is TRBJ2-1, the V gene TRBV12-3 or TRBV12-4; 8 bases match TRBD2. This CDR3 region has 14 residues. V lost 5 bases, J lost 8 bases, and 8 bases stayed unmatched. In nucleotides, the CDR3 is TGTGCCAGCAGTCCTACCAGCGGGGGCGATGAGCAGTTCTTC. It is translated as CASSPTSGGDEQFF.

This chain joins TRBV6-1 and TRBJ2-1; TRBD2 matches 9 bases. Germline CDR1 and CDR2: MNHNS and SASEGT. V dropped 6 bases and J dropped 5; count of bases not matched to a gene: 5. The CDR3 covers 14 residues. In nucleotides, the CDR3 is TGTGCCAGCAGAAGACTAGCGGAGGACAATGAGCAGTTCTTC. It translates to CASRRLAEDNEQFF.

This clonotype turned up a few times. The chain combines TRBV15 with TRBJ2-2; TRBD1 matches 12 bases. CDR1 and CDR2 from the germline V gene are LNHNV and YYDKDF (reference sequence). This CDR3 spans 15 amino acids. J lost 6 bases, V lost 9 bases, and 8 bases had no gene match. The CDR3 sequence is CATSRDRGRSGELFF. For the CDR3, the DNA is TGTGCCACGTCCCGGGACAGGGGGCGGTCCGGGGAGCTGTTTTTT.

The chain employs TRBV7-9 and TRBJ2-7, with 7 bases lining up with TRBD1. V trimming: 2 bases; J trimming: 2 bases; junction bases outside the gene matches: 3. Germline CDR1 is SEHNR and CDR2 is FQNEAQ (reference sequence). The CDR3 is 14 amino acids. This CDR3 is CASSLKDRPYEQYF. CDR3 in DNA: TGTGCCAGCAGCTTAAAGGACAGGCCCTACGAGCAGTACTTC.

V usage is TRBV20-1 and J usage is TRBJ2-7, with D possibly matching TRBD1 (7 bases). Trimming pared 6 bases from V and 0 bases from J, leaving 15 bases between. Germline V CDR1 and CDR2: DFQATT, SNEGSKA (reference sequence). The CDR3 covers 14 residues. The CDR3 spells CSAYRGDSSYEQYF. Written as DNA, the CDR3 is TGCAGTGCCTACCGCGGGGACAGCTCCTACGAGCAGTACTTC.

This clonotype was recorded a few times. The germline gene is not matched at one end of the junction; a read error may be the cause. V is TRBV28 and J is TRBJ2-7; perhaps D is TRBD1 or TRBD2 (6 bases each). This CDR3 contains 13 residues. CDR1 MDHEN and CDR2 SYDVKM come from the germline V gene. CDR3 DNA sequence: TGTGCCAGCAGTCTTAGCGGAGGGAGGTCAGGGGACTTC. It translates to CASSLSGGRSGDF.

There are many counts of this clonotype. This rearrangement joins TRBV7-9 to TRBJ1-5; 7 positions match TRBD1. V shed 2 bases, J shed 7 bases, and the junction held 2 bases outside the gene matches. In germline, CDR1 is SEHNR, CDR2 FQNEAQ (reference sequence). This CDR3 contains 13 residues. The CDR3 nucleotides are TGTGCCAGCAGCTTAACAGGGGACCAGCCCCAGCATTTT. Translation gives CASSLTGDQPQHF.

A few counts support this clonotype. The rearrangement uses TRBV28 and TRBJ1-3; D call uncertain. CDR1 and CDR2 (germline): MDHEN, SYDVKM. CDR3 length: 16 residues. V was clipped by 3 bases and J by 0 bases, with 12 bases between them. CDR3 DNA: TGTGCCAGCAGTTTTGATCCCACCAACTCTGGAAACACCATATATTTT. Its translation is CASSFDPTNSGNTIYF.